Below are 12 T cell receptor beta chains sequenced from a single sample in a study of cytomegalovirus exposure and HLA in healthy donors. It was with 60 Vbeta and 13 Jbeta primers that the PCR ran. Method: immunoSEQ multiplex PCR; TCRdb's copy keeps in-frame clones and lacks some. Altogether about 120,000 clones are present, around four fifths being singletons, with the ten largest covering about 29%. Sequencing input: PBMCs. Source of these receptors: a man aged 55 to 70 in good health and CMV-seropositive.

The V call is TRBV5-5, the J call TRBJ2-3, with 9 bases lining up with TRBD2. The CDR3 sequence is 15 residues long. The V gene's germline CDR1 is SGHKS and CDR2 YYEKEE (reference sequence). V was pared by 1 base and J by 4 bases, with 4 bases of the junction left unmatched. In DNA form, the CDR3 reads TGTGCCAGCAGCTTGTGGGGCGGGAGGGCAGATACGCAGTATTTT. This codes for CASSLWGGRADTQYF.

The chain joins TRBV11-2 to TRBJ1-1; 9 nucleotides align to TRBD1. This CDR3 spans 15 amino acids. Unmatched junction bases numbered 7, after V lost 5 bases and J lost 3 bases. The germline V gene has CDR1 SGHAT and CDR2 FQNNGV. For the CDR3, the DNA is TGTGCCAGCAGCACAACAGGGGGCGGGTACACTGAAGCTTTCTTT. It yields the protein CASSTTGGGYTEAFF.

The CDR3 loop reads CASALGGEVDSAGELFF. The DNA for the CDR3 is TGTGCCAGCGCCCTGGGGGGGGAGGTGGATTCGGCCGGGGAGCTGTTTTTT. J is TRBJ2-2 and V is TRBV28; TRBD2 aligns across 7 bases. This CDR3 contains 17 residues. Looked up from germline, CDR1 is MDHEN and CDR2 is SYDVKM. V lost 8 bases and J lost 6; bases outside the gene matches: 18.

CDR3 coding DNA: TGTGCCAGCACCTATTTAGAGGGAGGGAACACTGAAGCTTTCTTT. Translation: CASTYLEGGNTEAFF. The gene calls are TRBV6-5 and TRBJ1-1, with D hard to call. Germline V gene sequence: CDR1 MNHEY, CDR2 SVGAGI. V was cut by 7 bases and J by 1 base, with 16 bases left in between. The CDR3 has 15 residues.

The chain has TRBV7-3 and TRBJ2-7, with a tentative D call TRBD2 (6 bases). The CDR3 loop spans 14 amino acids. Trimming stripped 4 bases from V and 7 bases from J, with 17 bases between. Germline CDR1 and CDR2: SGHTA and FQGTGA. The CDR3: CASSSTGLVGEQYF. In DNA, the CDR3 is TGTGCCAGCAGCTCCACGGGACTTGTAGGGGAGCAGTACTTC.

Here the CDR3 reads CASSLGVSGVGGYGYTF. The CDR3 DNA reads TGCGCCAGCAGCTTGGGGGTTTCAGGGGTAGGAGGCTATGGCTACACCTTC. This chain joins TRBV5-1 and TRBJ1-2; D is possibly TRBD1 (6 bases). There are 17 residues in the CDR3. V was pared by 0 bases and J by 4 bases, with 19 bases between. Germline CDR1 reads SGHRS; CDR2 reads YFSETQ.

V and J are TRBV4-1 and TRBJ2-2; D possibly corresponds to TRBD2 (6 bases). The germline V gene has CDR1 MGHRA and CDR2 YSYEKL. The CDR3 extends over 14 amino acids. V was pared by 5 bases and J by 10 bases, with 17 bases between. The CDR3 nucleotides are TGCGCCAGCAGCTCGCGTCAGCGGGTTCCGGAGCTGTTTTTT. Translating it yields CASSSRQRVPELFF.

This chain links TRBV7-9 with TRBJ1-1; D possibly corresponds to TRBD1 (6 bases). CDR3 length: 14 residues. Trimming took off 6 bases at V and 0 bases at J, with 11 bases between the two ends. Germline V CDR1 and CDR2: SEHNR, FQNEAQ (reference sequence). This CDR3 reads CASRDGTMNTEAFF. The CDR3, as DNA: TGTGCCAGCAGGGACGGGACAATGAACACTGAAGCTTTCTTT. Filled out from reference TRBV7-9 and TRBJ1-1, the complete variable domain reads DTGVSQNPRHKITKRGQNVTFRCDPISEHNRLYWYRQTLGQGPEFLTYFQNEAQLEKSRLLSDRFSAERPKGSFSTLEIQRTEQGDSAMYLCASRDGTMNTEAFFGQGTRLTVV.

This clone was observed a single time. The sample has other DNA sequences that encode this CDR3 too. The chain uses TRBV27 and TRBJ2-3; 8 nucleotides agree with TRBD1. Germline trimming cut 5 bases from V and 6 bases from J; bases unmatched to any gene: 7. From germline, CDR1 is MNHEY and CDR2 SMNVEV (reference sequence). The CDR3 has 14 residues. CDR3 sequence (DNA): TGTGCCAGCAGTAAAATTCAGGGGGCGGATACGCAGTATTTT. It codes for CASSKIQGADTQYF.

This chain links TRBV5-1 with TRBJ1-2; D not certain. This CDR3 comprises 15 residues. Trimming removed 4 bases at V and 5 bases at J, with 18 bases between. From germline, CDR1 is SGHRS and CDR2 YFSETQ. Written as DNA, the CDR3 is TGCGCCAGCAGCATTGACGGATCGACATCTTATGGCTACACCTTC. It translates to CASSIDGSTSYGYTF.

This clone was detected only a few times. V and J are TRBV11-1 and TRBJ2-7, with 13 bases matching TRBD2. The germline V gene encodes CDR1 SGHAT and CDR2 FQDESV (reference sequence). J lost 4 bases, V lost 4 bases, and 1 base had no gene match. This CDR3 comprises 14 residues. CDR3 DNA sequence: TGTGCCAGCAGCTGGGGACTAGCGGGATACGAGCAGTACTTC. Protein sequence: CASSWGLAGYEQYF.

The chain recombines TRBV9 with TRBJ1-1, with a possible D match to TRBD1 (5 bases). V lost 0 bases, J lost 4 bases, and 10 bases lay in between. Germline values: CDR1 SGDLS, CDR2 YYNGEE. This CDR3 contains 14 residues. CDR3 protein: CASSVVGQSTEAFF. The CDR3 DNA reads as TGTGCCAGCAGCGTAGTGGGGCAGAGCACTGAAGCTTTCTTT.